A single sample gave rise to the 9 T cell receptor beta chains below, sequenced in a study of response to subunit inactivated influenza vaccine. TCRdb called the RT-PCR reads again in MiXCR, with one record for every CDR3 protein. The profile shows about 480,000 distinct CDR3 sequences, roughly 13% of them singletons. The specimen was PBMCs from blood, collected 45 days after vaccination. These receptors all come from a man aged 50 or older who received an inactivated influenza vaccine.

This clonotype was observed a handful of times. V and J are TRBV11-3 and TRBJ2-3; no clear D gene. V dropped 0 bases and J dropped 6 bases, with 10 bases sitting between them. This CDR3 is 14 amino acids long. Germline CDR1 and CDR2: SGHNT and YENEEA. CDR3 sequence: CASSLDHRSDTQYF. CDR3 DNA: TGTGCCAGCAGCTTAGATCACCGATCTGATACGCAGTATTTT.

In its sample, this clonotype was seen a few times. The rearrangement links TRBV5-5 to TRBJ1-2; no clear D gene. The germline CDR1 and CDR2 sequences are SGHKS and YYEKEE (reference sequence). This CDR3 has 16 residues. V dropped 0 bases and J dropped 4 bases, with 16 bases sitting between them. CDR3 amino acids: CASSLEQTVLGYGYTF. The CDR3 DNA reads TGTGCCAGCAGCTTGGAACAGACGGTACTGGGCTATGGCTACACCTTC.

CDR3 protein: CASSQEREGGYNEQFF. The CDR3 nucleotides are TGTGCCAGCAGCCAAGAGCGGGAGGGGGGGTACAATGAGCAGTTCTTC. This chain connects TRBV4-2 to TRBJ2-1; 9 bases match TRBD2. From germline, CDR1 is LGHNA and CDR2 YNFKEQ. This CDR3 is built from 16 residues. The trim removed 0 bases at V and 4 bases at J, leaving 4 bases unmatched.

This clonotype was seen a handful of times. One junction end disagrees with the germline gene, perhaps due to a read error. The J gene is TRBJ2-5, the V gene TRBV3-1; 7 nucleotides line up with TRBD1. The length of the CDR3 is 11 residues. Germline values: CDR1 LGHDT, CDR2 YNNKEL (reference sequence). The CDR3 here is CASSQARGQHF. CDR3 bases: TGTGCCAGCAGCCAAGCGAGGGGACAGCACTTC.

This clonotype was recorded a few times. This chain connects TRBV9 to TRBJ2-1; 7 bases are a match to TRBD2. CDR1 SGDLS and CDR2 YYNGEE come from the germline V gene. Trimming cost V 0 bases and J 7 bases; bases outside gene matches: 10. The CDR3 sequence is 16 residues long. The CDR3 bases are TGTGCCAGCAGCGTAGCCCCCAGCGGGATGGGGAATGAGCAGTTCTTC. Translated, it gives CASSVAPSGMGNEQFF.

On this clonotype: The conserved closing phenylalanine or tryptophan is absent in this CDR3, likely reflecting a read error. V usage is TRBV3-1 and J usage is TRBJ2-4; no firm D call. With 2 bases removed from V and 0 bases from J, the gap between germline ends came to 5 bases. The CDR3 runs to 14 residues. The V gene's germline CDR1 is LGHDT and CDR2 YNNKEL (reference sequence). The CDR3 DNA sequence: TGTGCCAGCAGCCAATCAGGAGCCAAAAACATTCAGTACTCC. It encodes CASSQSGAKNIQYS.

This clonotype occurred a few times. J is TRBJ1-2 and V is TRBV12-3 or TRBV12-4; D unclear. Trimming took off 10 bases at V and 2 bases at J, with 14 bases between the two ends. CDR3 length equals 13 residues. CDR3 DNA: TGTGCCACCCTAACCCAGATAAACTATGGCTACACCTTC. Encoded protein: CATLTQINYGYTF.

V is TRBV6-1 and J is TRBJ1-4; D call uncertain. Trimming removed 7 bases from V and 4 bases from J, with 16 bases in between. Germline CDR1 and CDR2: MNHNS and SASEGT. The CDR3 runs 15 residues. The CDR3 bases are TGTGCCAGCACCCGTACCCTGACTGGTAATGAAAAACTGTTTTTT. Translating it yields CASTRTLTGNEKLFF.

This clonotype was seen at least ten times. V usage is TRBV12-3 or TRBV12-4 and J usage is TRBJ1-2; D may be TRBD1 (5 bases). Trimming removed 8 bases from V and 7 bases from J, with 14 bases in between. This CDR3 comprises 12 residues. The CDR3 region is CASARGSFGYTF. In DNA, the CDR3 is TGTGCCAGCGCCCGGGGGAGCTTTGGCTACACCTTC.